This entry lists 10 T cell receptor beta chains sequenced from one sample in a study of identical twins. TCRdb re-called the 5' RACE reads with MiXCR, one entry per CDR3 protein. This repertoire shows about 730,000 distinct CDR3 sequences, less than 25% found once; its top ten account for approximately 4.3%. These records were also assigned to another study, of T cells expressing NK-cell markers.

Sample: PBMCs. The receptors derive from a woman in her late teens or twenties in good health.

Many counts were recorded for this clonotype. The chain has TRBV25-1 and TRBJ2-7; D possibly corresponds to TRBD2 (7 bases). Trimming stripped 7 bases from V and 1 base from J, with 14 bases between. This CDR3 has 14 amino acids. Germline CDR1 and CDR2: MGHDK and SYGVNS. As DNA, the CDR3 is TGTGCCAGCACTGAGGGGGGGCAATCCTACGAGCAGTACTTC. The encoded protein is CASTEGGQSYEQYF.

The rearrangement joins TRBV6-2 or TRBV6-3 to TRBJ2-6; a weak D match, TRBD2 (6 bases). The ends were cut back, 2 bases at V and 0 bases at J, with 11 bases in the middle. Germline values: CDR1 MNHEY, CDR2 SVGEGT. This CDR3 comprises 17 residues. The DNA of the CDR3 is TGTGCCAGCAGTTACAGTATGGGGGGCTCTGGGGCCAACGTCCTGACTTTC. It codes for CASSYSMGGSGANVLTF.

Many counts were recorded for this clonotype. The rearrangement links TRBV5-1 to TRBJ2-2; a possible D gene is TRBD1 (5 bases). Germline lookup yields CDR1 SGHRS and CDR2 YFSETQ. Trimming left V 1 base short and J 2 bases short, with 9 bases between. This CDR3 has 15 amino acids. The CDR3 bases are TGCGCCAGCAGCTTGATCAGGGTCAACACCGGGGAGCTGTTTTTT. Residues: CASSLIRVNTGELFF. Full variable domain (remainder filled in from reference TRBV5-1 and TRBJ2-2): KAGVTQTPRYLIKTRGQQVTLSCSPISGHRSVSWYQQTPGQGLQFLFEYFSETQRNKGNFPGRFSGRQFSNSRSEMNVSTLELGDSALYLCASSLIRVNTGELFFGEGSRLTVL.

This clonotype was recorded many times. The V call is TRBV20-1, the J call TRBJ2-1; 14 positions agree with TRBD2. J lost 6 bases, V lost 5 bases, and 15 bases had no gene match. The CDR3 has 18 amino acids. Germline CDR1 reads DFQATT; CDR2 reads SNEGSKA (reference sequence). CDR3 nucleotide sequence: TGCAGTGCTTCCGGGACTAGCGGGAGCGGGGGTCTGTTCAATGAGCAGTTCTTC. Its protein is CSASGTSGSGGLFNEQFF.

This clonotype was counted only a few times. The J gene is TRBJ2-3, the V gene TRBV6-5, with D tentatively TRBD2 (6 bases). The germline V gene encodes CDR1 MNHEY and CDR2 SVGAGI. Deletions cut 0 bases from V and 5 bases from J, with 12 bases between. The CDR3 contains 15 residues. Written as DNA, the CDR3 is TGTGCCAGCAGTTACTCCCTAGTCGGGGGAGATACGCAGTATTTT. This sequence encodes CASSYSLVGGDTQYF.

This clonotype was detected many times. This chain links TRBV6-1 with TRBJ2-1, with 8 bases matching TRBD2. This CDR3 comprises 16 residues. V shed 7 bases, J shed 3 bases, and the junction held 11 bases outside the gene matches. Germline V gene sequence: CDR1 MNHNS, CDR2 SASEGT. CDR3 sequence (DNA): TGTGCCAGCACAGTGCAACCGGGACTAGTCTACAATGAGCAGTTCTTC. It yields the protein CASTVQPGLVYNEQFF.

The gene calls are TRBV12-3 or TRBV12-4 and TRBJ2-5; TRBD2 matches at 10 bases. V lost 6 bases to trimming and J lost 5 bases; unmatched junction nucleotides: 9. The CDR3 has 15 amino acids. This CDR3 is CASSLKRGGVETQYF. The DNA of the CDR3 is TGTGCCAGCAGCCTTAAGCGGGGGGGAGTTGAGACCCAGTACTTC.

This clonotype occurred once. The CDR3 is CAISRGESTDTQYF. In nucleotides, the CDR3 is TGTGCCATCAGTCGCGGGGAGAGCACAGATACGCAGTATTTT. The J gene is TRBJ2-3, the V gene TRBV10-3; possible D gene TRBD2, 6 bases. V gave up 5 bases and J gave up 0 bases, with 9 bases separating them. The CDR3 sequence is 14 residues long. Germline V gives CDR1 ENHRY, CDR2 SYGVKD.

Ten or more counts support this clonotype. CDR3 amino acids: CASRSTATNEKLFF. In DNA form, the CDR3 reads TGTGCCAGCCGTTCGACAGCAACTAATGAAAAACTGTTTTTT. The chain uses TRBV27 and TRBJ1-4; a possible D gene is TRBD1 (5 bases). The V end lost 8 bases, the J end lost 0 bases, and 10 bases lay between the germline ends. The germline gives CDR1 MNHEY, CDR2 SMNVEV (reference sequence). This CDR3 spans 14 amino acids.

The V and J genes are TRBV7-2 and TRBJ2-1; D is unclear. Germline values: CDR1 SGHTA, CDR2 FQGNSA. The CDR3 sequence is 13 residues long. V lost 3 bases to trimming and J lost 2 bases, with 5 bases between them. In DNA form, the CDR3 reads TGTGCCAGCAGCTTCGACGCCTACAATGAGCAGTTCTTC. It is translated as CASSFDAYNEQFF.